The 21 T cell receptor beta chains reported below all come from one sample, sequenced in a study of shared clonotypes between healthy human individuals. Produced via immunoSEQ multiplex PCR; TCRdb's table is partial and in-frame only. The sample lists approximately 240,000 clones; approximately 65% were seen once. Sequencing was performed on memory CD4+ T cells sorted from blood. Specified subset: CD45RA-negative fraction. Source of these receptors: a man aged 25 to 45 in good health.

A single count supports this clone. The chain joins TRBV7-2 to TRBJ2-1; 10 bases agree with TRBD2. The V gene end was trimmed by 2 bases and the J gene end by 6 bases; junction bases not matched to a gene: 4. The CDR3 is 15 amino acids. Germline V gene lookup returns CDR1 SGHTA and CDR2 FQGNSA. CDR3 region: CASSLLAGVGNEQFF. CDR3 nucleotides: TGTGCCAGCAGCTTACTAGCGGGAGTTGGCAATGAGCAGTTCTTC.

This chain joins TRBV7-8 and TRBJ2-5, with D uncertain. CDR3 length equals 13 residues. V was trimmed by 8 bases and J by 0 bases, leaving 10 bases between them. Germline V gene data show CDR1 as SGHVS and CDR2 as FQNEAQ. The CDR3 region is CASHDGNQETQYF. The CDR3 nucleotides read TGTGCCAGCCACGACGGCAACCAAGAGACCCAGTACTTC.

The chain is built from TRBV27 and TRBJ2-1; TRBD2 agrees at 7 bases. There are 16 residues in the CDR3. The germline V gene has CDR1 MNHEY and CDR2 SMNVEV (reference sequence). Germline trimming cut 6 bases from V and 0 bases from J; bases unmatched to any gene: 8. CDR3 in amino acids: CASSTSEASSYNEQFF. In nucleotides, the CDR3 is TGTGCCAGCAGCACTAGCGAGGCAAGCTCCTACAATGAGCAGTTCTTC.

J is TRBJ2-1 and V is TRBV19; 10 bases match TRBD2. CDR1 LNHDA and CDR2 SQIVND come from the germline V gene (reference sequence). This CDR3 region has 16 residues. V lost 3 bases, J lost 9 bases, and 11 bases stayed unmatched. The CDR3 DNA reads TGTGCCAGTAGTATGGGGCTAGCGGGAGCGTTTGTTGAGCAGTTCTTC. This codes for CASSMGLAGAFVEQFF. The complete variable domain, with remaining parts taken from reference TRBV19 and TRBJ2-1, reads DGGITQSPKYLFRKEGQNVTLSCEQNLNHDAMYWYRQDPGQGLRLIYYSQIVNDFQKGDIAEGYSVSREKKESFPLTVTSAQKNPTAFYLCASSMGLAGAFVEQFFGPGTRLTVL.

The chain joins TRBV5-4 to TRBJ2-5; D is tentatively TRBD1 or TRBD2 (6 bases each). The CDR3 length is 13 residues. V was trimmed by 2 bases and J by 5 bases, leaving 10 bases between them. Germline V CDR1 and CDR2: SGHNT, YYREEE (reference sequence). The chain's CDR3 is CASSFWGAETQYF. Here the CDR3 DNA reads TGTGCCAGCAGCTTTTGGGGGGCGGAGACCCAGTACTTC.

V gene TRBV6-1 combines with J gene TRBJ2-5; D is perhaps TRBD1 (6 bases). The V end lost 5 bases, the J end lost 5 bases, and 9 bases lay between the germline ends. The V gene's germline CDR1 is MNHNS and CDR2 SASEGT. CDR3 length: 12 amino acids. CDR3 nucleotide sequence: TGTGCCAGCAGTCCAGGGGAGGAGACCCAGTACTTC. Translation: CASSPGEETQYF.

This clone was observed a few times. The chain recombines TRBV7-2 with TRBJ2-1; 7 nucleotides agree with TRBD1. The CDR3 has 16 amino acids. Looked up from germline, CDR1 is SGHTA and CDR2 is FQGNSA. V gave up 2 bases and J gave up 7 bases; unmatched junction bases: 11. The CDR3 sequence is CASSLPGTVRKNEQFF. Written as DNA, the CDR3 is TGTGCCAGCAGCTTACCGGGGACAGTCAGGAAGAATGAGCAGTTCTTC.

This clone was observed a few times. This sequence joins TRBV18 and TRBJ2-7, with 14 bases that match TRBD2. Germline values: CDR1 KGHSH, CDR2 LQKENI. The ends lost 4 bases at V and 6 bases at J; junction bases unmatched: 2. This CDR3 spans 14 amino acids. This CDR3 is CASSLGLAGAEQYF. The CDR3 region has the DNA TGTGCCAGCTCACTGGGACTAGCGGGAGCCGAGCAGTACTTC.

V gene TRBV5-5 combines with J gene TRBJ2-7; D is possibly TRBD2 (6 bases). V was pared by 4 bases and J by 3 bases, with 11 bases between. This CDR3 contains 13 residues. Germline lookup yields CDR1 SGHKS and CDR2 YYEKEE (reference sequence). In DNA, the CDR3 is TGTGCCAGCAGCCCCGGGACTCACTACGAGCAGTACTTC. Translating it yields CASSPGTHYEQYF.

V is TRBV7-2 and J is TRBJ2-2; D unresolved. V lost 5 bases and J lost 2, with 15 bases in between. This CDR3 comprises 16 residues. CDR1 is SGHTA and CDR2 is FQGNSA in the germline V gene. CDR3 sequence: CASSLQTISNTGELFF. The CDR3 nucleotides read TGTGCCAGCAGCCTACAGACCATATCAAACACCGGGGAGCTGTTTTTT. The complete variable domain, with remaining parts taken from reference TRBV7-2 and TRBJ2-2, reads GAGVSQSPSNKVTEKGKDVELRCDPISGHTALYWYRQSLGQGLEFLIYFQGNSAPDKSGLPSDRFSAERTGGSVSTLTIQRTQQEDSAVYLCASSLQTISNTGELFFGEGSRLTVL.

This chain connects TRBV27 to TRBJ2-7, with D possibly being TRBD1 or TRBD2 (5 bases each). Germline CDR1 MNHEY, CDR2 SMNVEV (reference sequence). This CDR3 region has 16 residues. The V and J ends lost 2 bases and 0 bases respectively, with 14 bases between them. As DNA, the CDR3 is TGTGCCAGCAGTTTAGGGCCGGGACCACTCTCCTACGAGCAGTACTTC. Translating it yields CASSLGPGPLSYEQYF.

This clone has more than one count but fewer than ten. This chain links TRBV9 with TRBJ2-1; D gene unclear. The CDR3 extends over 13 amino acids. Germline assignment: CDR1 SGDLS and CDR2 YYNGEE. V was cut by 2 bases and J by 6 bases, with 9 bases left in between. The CDR3 loop reads CASSVGDSNEQFF. CDR3 DNA: TGTGCCAGCAGCGTCGGAGACTCCAATGAGCAGTTCTTC.

This clone has more than one count but fewer than ten. J is TRBJ2-2 and V is TRBV6-6; 7 nucleotides agree with TRBD1. With 6 bases clipped from V and 7 bases from J, the junction kept 2 bases outside the gene matches. Germline V lookup: CDR1 MNHNY, CDR2 SVGAGI (reference sequence). The CDR3 consists of 12 residues. This chain's CDR3 is CASRQGIGELFF. The CDR3 coding sequence is TGTGCCAGCAGACAGGGGATCGGGGAGCTGTTTTTT.

In this sample, this clone turned up once. V is TRBV28 and J is TRBJ2-3, with TRBD2 as a possible D gene (6 bases). Trimming removed 4 bases from V and 2 bases from J, with 10 bases in between. CDR1 is MDHEN, CDR2 SYDVKM, per germline. This CDR3 spans 14 amino acids. CDR3 in amino acids: CASSSGEITDTQYF. The CDR3 DNA is TGTGCCAGCAGTTCGGGGGAGATCACAGATACGCAGTATTTT.

This clone appeared a few times. The J gene is TRBJ2-1, the V gene TRBV6-4; 7 nucleotides align to TRBD1. Germline V lookup: CDR1 MRHNA, CDR2 SNTAGT. This CDR3 contains 13 residues. With V trimmed by 0 bases and J by 7 bases, 0 bases remained unmatched. CDR3 region: CASSDSDRNEQFF. In DNA, the CDR3 is TGTGCCAGCAGTGACTCGGACAGGAATGAGCAGTTCTTC.

This clone has just one count. The chain employs TRBV7-2 and TRBJ2-5; D is undetermined. Looked up from germline, CDR1 is SGHTA and CDR2 is FQGNSA. V gave up 4 bases and J gave up 2 bases, with 8 bases separating them. This CDR3 spans 13 amino acids. The CDR3 DNA sequence: TGTGCCAGCAGCTGGGCCAGGCAAGAGACCCAGTACTTC. Amino acids: CASSWARQETQYF.

This clone was detected only once. This chain joins TRBV6-5 and TRBJ1-5; TRBD1 agrees at 8 bases. The CDR3 is made up of 14 amino acids. Germline CDR1 reads MNHEY; CDR2 reads SVGAGI. With V trimmed by 6 bases and J by 10 bases, 11 bases remained unmatched. This CDR3 reads CASREQGGYGPQHF. The CDR3 nucleotides read TGTGCCAGCAGAGAACAGGGGGGTTATGGTCCCCAGCATTTT.

This chain joins TRBV11-2 and TRBJ2-7; the match to TRBD1 covers 10 bases. Germline CDR1 reads SGHAT; CDR2 reads FQNNGV. CDR3 size: 15 residues. With 5 bases clipped from V and 5 bases from J, the junction kept 9 bases outside the gene matches. The CDR3 loop is CASSHRRDRGNEQYF. The CDR3 DNA is TGTGCCAGCAGCCATAGGCGGGACAGGGGTAACGAGCAGTACTTC.

This chain connects TRBV19 to TRBJ1-5; D is possibly TRBD1 (5 bases). There are 17 residues in the CDR3. The V end was cut by 0 bases, the J end by 1 base, with 13 bases between. Germline CDR1 is LNHDA and CDR2 is SQIVND (reference sequence). The CDR3 DNA reads as TGTGCCAGTAGTATAGATCGGGCAGGGCTCAGCAATCAGCCCCAGCATTTT. As protein: CASSIDRAGLSNQPQHF.

This clone appeared once. This CDR3 reads CASSGGGNEQFF. CDR3 nucleotides: TGTGCCAGTAGTGGAGGGGGCAATGAGCAGTTCTTC. This chain connects TRBV19 to TRBJ2-1; perhaps D is TRBD1 or TRBD2 (6 bases each). Germline V gene lookup returns CDR1 LNHDA and CDR2 SQIVND (reference sequence). Trimming removed 5 bases at V and 6 bases at J, with 8 bases between. This CDR3 is 12 amino acids long.

This clone was observed a few times. The sample holds other DNA sequences that translate to the same CDR3. The rearrangement uses TRBV6-5 and TRBJ2-7; 7 nucleotides line up with TRBD2. CDR1 is MNHEY, CDR2 SVGAGI, per germline. The V gene end was trimmed by 2 bases and the J gene end by 4 bases; junction bases not matched to a gene: 5. There are 14 residues in the CDR3. The CDR3 loop reads CASSYGTGGYEQYF. Here the CDR3 DNA reads TGTGCCAGCAGTTACGGTACGGGAGGTTACGAGCAGTACTTC.